Sequencing of this TCR beta chain was carried out in a study of shared T cell receptors in the human thymus (dated by TCRdb to about 2021). The study in broad terms: The study investigated the way shared, self-reactive T-cell receptor alpha chains are produced in the human thymus.

The library came from the immunoSEQ multiplex PCR assay. The immuneACCESS repertoire file appears here via TCRdb, limited to in-frame rearrangements. These files lack a portion of the clones; in checked studies, under half of the deficit traces to unresolved V genes, and the cause of the others is not known. This sample has roughly 410,000 clones in its table, and over 90% of those were observed once. In total, the top ten clones hold about 0.02% of the sample. Based on the germline V gene (reference sequence), the CDR1 and CDR2 sequences are LNHDA and SQIVND. V drops 5 bases and J drops 10 bases, leaving 27 bases in between. Inclusive of the bounding cysteine and phenylalanine, the CDR3 is 17 residues long. Only the CDR3 DNA is retained, 51 bases long and in frame from the first base. About this clone: The antigen it recognizes is unknown. Qualities for individual bases were not recorded, and no much larger clone is one base off.

The clonotype was recovered from a human donor. What was sequenced was thymocytes. The chain couples TRBV19 to TRBJ2-1; the D match is possibly TRBD1 or TRBD2, with 5 bases aligned in each. The DNA is as follows: TGTGCCAGTAGTTCGCTAAGTCCGGGACGGTTTATTCGAGAGCAGTTCTTC. The translation is CASSSLSPGRFIREQFF.